The clone carrying this T cell receptor (beta chain) came up a few times. What it binds is unknown. The sample comes from a study of cytomegalovirus exposure and HLA in healthy donors. Overall study context: There were about 86 million unique TCRs (from HLA-typed donors) in an early data release. General study findings and limits: Specificity for CMV antigens was confirmed in vitro for a few of the CMV-associated chains. As a later analysis revealed, most CMV-associated TCR beta chains appeared HLA-restricted. There was a cluster of highly shared sequence variants that was likely a sequencing artifact.

Primers included in the PCR were 60 Vbeta and 13 Jbeta primers. Only in-frame clones appear in the TCRdb table, and some are missing; sequencing was by immunoSEQ multiplex PCR. Of about 92,000 clones detected, about four fifths appear once; the ten largest clones hold 5.6%. The ends were cut back, 3 bases at V and 6 bases at J, with 11 bases in the middle. Germline values: CDR1 LNHDA, CDR2 SQIVND (reference sequence). The CDR3 covers 13 residues. Sequenced sample: PBMCs. The genes are TRBV19 and TRBJ1-1, with unresolved D. This TCR came from a woman aged 18-30 years in good health and CMV-seropositive. The DNA for the CDR3 is TGTGCCAGTAGTATTGATGGAGTCTCTGAAGCTTTCTTT. It specifies CASSIDGVSEAFF.